The 26 T cell receptor beta chains below come from one sample, sequenced in a study of T cell changes during pregnancy in multiple sclerosis. Clones were sequenced by immunoSEQ multiplex PCR, and TCRdb holds only the in-frame ones, with some missing. The data show around 92,000 clones, roughly 92% seen once. Source: peripheral blood, taken after pregnancy. The source is a female donor with multiple sclerosis, enrolled in a pregnancy study.

This clone was seen just once. The V gene is TRBV5-1, the J gene TRBJ2-1; D is perhaps TRBD2 (5 bases). The CDR3 runs 16 residues. Germline V gives CDR1 SGHRS, CDR2 YFSETQ. The V end was cut by 3 bases, the J end by 0 bases, with 13 bases between. In DNA form, the CDR3 reads TGCGCCAGCAGCTCGGAGGAGATAGTCTCCTACAATGAGCAGTTCTTC. Its translation is CASSSEEIVSYNEQFF.

This chain joins TRBV27 and TRBJ2-3; D is unresolved. This CDR3 spans 15 amino acids. CDR1 is MNHEY, CDR2 SMNVEV, per germline (reference sequence). V lost 6 bases and J lost 5, with 18 bases in between. CDR3 nucleotides: TGTGCCAGCAGGGGCAGCTTTTTGAAGGAAGATACGCAGTATTTT. It is translated as CASRGSFLKEDTQYF.

J is TRBJ2-1 and V is TRBV6-1; 12 bases agree with TRBD2. V gave up 2 bases and J gave up 7 bases; unmatched junction bases: 0. The CDR3 has 14 amino acids. CDR1 MNHNS and CDR2 SASEGT come from the germline V gene. CDR3 in amino acids: CASSETSGGNEQFF. The CDR3 region has the DNA TGTGCCAGCAGTGAAACTAGCGGGGGGAATGAGCAGTTCTTC.

The gene calls are TRBV25-1 and TRBJ2-2, with 11 bases fitting TRBD2. The V gene's germline CDR1 is MGHDK and CDR2 SYGVNS. The CDR3 is made up of 16 amino acids. With V trimmed by 3 bases and J by 3 bases, 3 bases remained unmatched. The CDR3 reads CASSDLLAGDTGELFF. The CDR3 DNA sequence: TGTGCCAGCAGTGATTTACTAGCGGGGGACACCGGGGAGCTGTTTTTT.

The chain carries TRBV5-6 and TRBJ2-3, with 10 bases aligning to TRBD2. This CDR3 has 15 residues. The germline V gene encodes CDR1 SGHDT and CDR2 YYEEEE. V lost 3 bases, J lost 6 bases, and 7 bases stayed unmatched. Written as DNA, the CDR3 is TGTGCCAGCAGCTCAGCTCTAGCGGGAGCGGATACGCAGTATTTT. It translates to CASSSALAGADTQYF.

The chain has TRBV6-1 and TRBJ2-5; tentative D call: TRBD2 (7 bases). The length of the CDR3 is 16 residues. Germline CDR1 and CDR2: MNHNS and SASEGT. Trimming cost V 3 bases and J 2 bases, with 16 bases left between them. The CDR3 loop is CASSDEGGTLQETQYF. The DNA for the CDR3 is TGTGCCAGCAGTGATGAGGGGGGGACTCTGCAAGAGACCCAGTACTTC.

V usage is TRBV27 and J usage is TRBJ2-5; D may be TRBD2 (6 bases). V shed 4 bases and J shed 5 bases, with 14 bases lying between them. Germline V gene sequence: CDR1 MNHEY, CDR2 SMNVEV (reference sequence). The CDR3 runs to 14 residues. CDR3: CASSWLRGGETQYF. The CDR3 DNA sequence: TGTGCCAGCAGTTGGTTGCGGGGTGGCGAGACCCAGTACTTC.

V is TRBV27 and J is TRBJ1-2; TRBD1 might be the D (6 bases). Germline values: CDR1 MNHEY, CDR2 SMNVEV (reference sequence). The length of the CDR3 is 15 residues. V gave up 6 bases and J gave up 3 bases, with 17 bases separating them. CDR3 amino acids: CASRPGQTSDYGYTF. CDR3 coding DNA: TGTGCCAGCAGACCAGGACAGACCTCCGACTATGGCTACACCTTC.

The sample holds one count of this clone. The genes are TRBV19 and TRBJ1-3; TRBD1 matches 7 bases. The CDR3 totals 15 residues. J gave up 0 bases and V 8 bases, and 7 bases lay outside the gene matches. Germline V lookup: CDR1 LNHDA, CDR2 SQIVND (reference sequence). This CDR3 is CASAWDSRSGNTIYF. CDR3 DNA sequence: TGTGCCAGTGCCTGGGACAGCCGCTCTGGAAACACCATATATTTT.

The chain recombines TRBV5-1 with TRBJ1-5; no definite D call. The V end was cut by 3 bases, the J end by 0 bases, with 7 bases between. The CDR3 is 14 amino acids. Per germline, CDR1 SGHRS and CDR2 YFSETQ. The CDR3 spells CASSSSPSNQPQHF. The DNA of the CDR3 is TGCGCCAGCAGCTCTTCCCCTAGCAATCAGCCCCAGCATTTT.

Here the CDR3 reads CSAKGAGYTF. Written as DNA, the CDR3 is TGCAGTGCTAAGGGGGCAGGCTACACCTTC. The V and J genes are TRBV20-1 and TRBJ1-2; TRBD1 matches at 7 bases. The CDR3 is 10 residues long. Germline V gene data show CDR1 as DFQATT and CDR2 as SNEGSKA (reference sequence). Losses at the gene ends were 4 bases for V and 8 bases for J; bases not matched to a gene: 1.

This clone was observed once. This sequence joins TRBV6-1 and TRBJ2-1, with 10 bases lining up with TRBD2. The CDR3 extends over 13 amino acids. Germline V gives CDR1 MNHNS, CDR2 SASEGT. Trimming removed 5 bases from V and 7 bases from J; junction bases left unmatched: 2. CDR3 sequence reads: CASSLAGVNEQFF. The CDR3 bases are TGTGCCAGCAGTCTAGCGGGAGTTAATGAGCAGTTCTTC.

The chain joins TRBV7-6 to TRBJ2-3; TRBD2 is a possible D gene (6 bases). The V end was cut by 3 bases, the J end by 1 base, with 14 bases between. This CDR3 has 16 amino acids. The germline CDR1 and CDR2 sequences are SGHVS and FNYEAQ. The CDR3 DNA is TGTGCCAGCAGCTTCGCGTCTAGCGTTCGCACAGATACGCAGTATTTT. The encoded protein is CASSFASSVRTDTQYF.

V and J are TRBV19 and TRBJ2-3; 10 bases match TRBD2. The germline V gene encodes CDR1 LNHDA and CDR2 SQIVND (reference sequence). This CDR3 has 16 residues. Losses at the gene ends were 4 bases for V and 4 bases for J; bases not matched to a gene: 8. The CDR3 loop is CASSTHASGSSDTQYF. For the CDR3, the DNA is TGTGCCAGTAGTACCCACGCTAGCGGGAGCTCAGATACGCAGTATTTT.

The J gene is TRBJ1-1, the V gene TRBV4-3; D call uncertain. The CDR3 extends over 15 amino acids. From germline, CDR1 is LGHNA and CDR2 YSLEER. Trimming left V 3 bases short and J 1 base short, with 12 bases between. In nucleotides, the CDR3 is TGCGCCAGCAGCCACACCGAAAGGAGGAACACTGAAGCTTTCTTT. Its translation: CASSHTERRNTEAFF.

The CDR3 nucleotides are TGTGCCAGCAGCTTCGGTAGCGGGGCTAACTACAATGAGCAGTTCTTC. It encodes CASSFGSGANYNEQFF. The chain has TRBV13 and TRBJ2-1; 8 bases map to TRBD2. The V gene end was trimmed by 3 bases and the J gene end by 3 bases; junction bases not matched to a gene: 7. This CDR3 has 16 residues. The germline gives CDR1 PRHDT, CDR2 FYEKMQ (reference sequence). Variable domain in full (rest from reference TRBV13 and TRBJ2-1): AAGVIQSPRHLIKEKRETATLKCYPIPRHDTVYWYQQGPGQDPQFLISFYEKMQSDKGSIPDRFSAQQFSDYHSELNMSSLELGDSALYFCASSFGSGANYNEQFFGPGTRLTVL.

This clone is a singleton in its sample. The chain combines TRBV7-9 with TRBJ1-4, with TRBD1 matching 12 bases. This CDR3 is 18 amino acids long. CDR1 and CDR2 (germline): SEHNR, FQNEAQ (reference sequence). V dropped 1 base and J dropped 8; count of bases not matched to a gene: 11. CDR3 in amino acids: CASSLVAGQGARNEKLFF. In DNA, the CDR3 is TGTGCCAGCAGCTTAGTAGCGGGACAGGGGGCAAGGAACGAAAAACTGTTTTTT.

The genes are TRBV29-1 and TRBJ1-5; 7 bases are a match to TRBD1. CDR1 is SQVTM, CDR2 ANQGSEA, per germline. The V gene end was trimmed by 6 bases and the J gene end by 5 bases; junction bases not matched to a gene: 4. This CDR3 contains 12 residues. CDR3 bases: TGCAGCGTACAACAGGGGTATCAGCCCCAGCATTTT. Its translation: CSVQQGYQPQHF.

This clone appeared a few times. V gene TRBV4-1 combines with J gene TRBJ1-1; D unclear. CDR1 is MGHRA, CDR2 YSYEKL, per germline. Trimming left V 1 base short and J 4 bases short, with 4 bases between. The CDR3 is made up of 12 amino acids. The CDR3 DNA follows: TGCGCCAGCAGCCAAGGGAGCACTGAAGCTTTCTTT. Residues: CASSQGSTEAFF.

The chain couples TRBV5-5 to TRBJ1-4; 11 bases match TRBD1. Unmatched junction bases numbered 7, after V lost 4 bases and J lost 8 bases. CDR3 length equals 15 residues. The V gene's germline CDR1 is SGHKS and CDR2 YYEKEE (reference sequence). The CDR3 DNA reads as TGTGCCAGCAGCCCAGGACAGGGGGCGTGGGAAAAACTGTTTTTT. Amino acids: CASSPGQGAWEKLFF.

The chain joins TRBV28 to TRBJ1-2; D might be TRBD1 (5 bases). The CDR3 is made up of 18 amino acids. The V gene's germline CDR1 is MDHEN and CDR2 SYDVKM. The CDR3 bases are TGTGCTGCCACGTGGCTATCCATCCCCTCCAGGGAAAACTATGGCTACACCTTC. It encodes CAATWLSIPSRENYGYTF.

The chain employs TRBV19 and TRBJ1-5; TRBD1 aligns across 8 bases. Germline lookup yields CDR1 LNHDA and CDR2 SQIVND (reference sequence). Germline trimming cut 5 bases from V and 2 bases from J; bases unmatched to any gene: 5. The CDR3 is 15 amino acids. CDR3 in DNA: TGTGCCAGTAGTGTCCTCAGGGGGCGCAATCAGCCCCAGCATTTT. Amino acid sequence: CASSVLRGRNQPQHF.

This clone was observed a few times. The chain joins TRBV7-6 to TRBJ2-7; 9 positions agree with TRBD2. J was trimmed by 0 bases and V by 5 bases; bases with no gene match: 5. Germline V CDR1 and CDR2: SGHVS, FNYEAQ. The CDR3 has 15 residues. Here the CDR3 reads CASSPTGLASYEQYF. The CDR3 coding sequence is TGTGCCAGCAGCCCCACGGGACTAGCCTCCTACGAGCAGTACTTC.

J is TRBJ2-1 and V is TRBV2, with D perhaps TRBD2 (6 bases). Looked up from germline, CDR1 is SNHLY and CDR2 is FYNNEI. Trimming removed 4 bases at V and 0 bases at J, with 22 bases between. The CDR3 consists of 19 residues. As DNA, the CDR3 is TGTGCCAGCAGTGGGGGGACTCCCCTAAGACCCCGCTCCTACAATGAGCAGTTCTTC. Amino acids: CASSGGTPLRPRSYNEQFF.

The V call is TRBV7-9, the J call TRBJ2-5, with 14 bases aligning to TRBD2. The CDR3 covers 16 residues. The germline CDR1 and CDR2 sequences are SEHNR and FQNEAQ (reference sequence). Trimming took 3 bases from V and 4 from J; bases not matched to a gene: 4. This CDR3 reads CASSFTGLAGAETQYF. CDR3 nucleotides: TGTGCCAGCAGCTTTACGGGACTAGCGGGAGCAGAGACCCAGTACTTC.

J is TRBJ1-2 and V is TRBV7-8; D is ambiguous. Germline assignment: CDR1 SGHVS and CDR2 FQNEAQ. V was pared by 2 bases and J by 4 bases, with 11 bases between. CDR3 length: 14 amino acids. CDR3 DNA sequence: TGTGCCAGCAGCTTACGGGATCTTAGCTATGGCTACACCTTC. It translates to CASSLRDLSYGYTF. Looking up the rest from reference TRBV7-8 and TRBJ1-2 gives the full variable domain: GAGVSQSPRYKVAKRGQDVALRCDPISGHVSLFWYQQALGQGPEFLTYFQNEAQLDKSGLPSDRFFAERPEGSVSTLKIQRTQQEDSAVYLCASSLRDLSYGYTFGSGTRLTVV.